The rows below give T cell receptor beta chains drawn from one sample of a study of blood T cell repertoires in COVID-19. Profiling relied on immunoSEQ multiplex PCR, and the TCRdb table lists in-frame clones only, not all of them. The data contain 90,000 to 100,000 clones, more than 65% of them seen just once; the ten biggest clones take up around a tenth. The sequenced sample was peripheral blood. The origin of the receptors is a woman of 80 years or more with acute or convalescent COVID-19. Both conserved end residues are part of each CDR3. The order of the fields is J gene, clone size, V gene, D gene, CDR3 protein, CDR3 DNA. A D gene is named only where the DNA matches it firmly. Clone sizes are given selectively: once, few, many, or a class where the clone is expanded.

TRBJ1-2	-	TRBV7-9	TRBD1	CASSPGQPTNYGYTF	TGTGCCAGCAGCCCGGGACAGCCCACTAACTATGGCTACACCTTC
TRBJ1-1	-	TRBV21-1	-	CASSKRRTVNTEAFF	TGTGCCAGCAGCAAACGAAGAACAGTGAACACTGAAGCTTTCTTT
TRBJ2-7	once	TRBV6-5	TRBD1	CASSYSEAGGRYEQYF	TGTGCCAGCAGTTACTCCGAGGCAGGGGGCAGGTACGAGCAGTACTTC
TRBJ1-4	-	TRBV5-1	TRBD1	CASSAGQGTTNEKLFF	TGCGCCAGCAGCGCGGGACAGGGAACAACTAATGAAAAACTGTTTTTT
TRBJ2-3	-	TRBV19	TRBD2	CASSGLAGRADTQYF	TGTGCCAGTAGTGGGTTAGCGGGGCGGGCAGATACGCAGTATTTT
TRBJ1-3	-	TRBV28	-	CASSLSGAGNTIYF	TGTGCCAGCAGTTTATCGGGGGCTGGAAACACCATATATTTT
TRBJ2-3	-	TRBV5-1	-	CASSLMGTSTDTQYF	TGCGCCAGCAGCTTGATGGGGACAAGCACAGATACGCAGTATTTT
TRBJ1-5	few	TRBV2	-	CASSGPLNQPQHF	TGTGCCAGCAGTGGGCCTTTAAATCAGCCCCAGCATTTT
TRBJ2-5	-	TRBV5-4	TRBD2	CASSWGTSLAQETQYF	TGTGCCAGCAGCTGGGGGACTAGCTTGGCCCAAGAGACCCAGTACTTC
TRBJ1-5	once	TRBV4-2	-	CASSQDVRGNQPQHF	TGTGCCAGCAGCCAAGATGTCCGGGGGAATCAGCCCCAGCATTTT
TRBJ1-6	-	TRBV27	-	CASSPAISYNSPLHF	TGTGCCAGCAGTCCCGCGATCTCCTATAATTCACCCCTCCACTTT
TRBJ2-5	-	TRBV18	-	CASSETRSIETQYF	TGTGCCAGCTCAGAAACTAGGTCTATCGAGACCCAGTACTTC
TRBJ2-3	-	TRBV28	-	CASSFQQIPTDTQYF	TGTGCCAGCAGTTTCCAACAGATCCCCACAGATACGCAGTATTTT
TRBJ1-1	few	TRBV21-1	-	CASSNLTGWTEAFF	TGTGCCAGCAGCAACTTAACAGGGTGGACTGAAGCTTTCTTT
TRBJ1-6	-	TRBV18	-	CASSPQNGPPLHF	TGTGCCAGCTCACCGCAAAATGGGCCACCCCTCCACTTT
TRBJ1-2	-	TRBV7-3	TRBD1	CASSQQGARGYGYTF	TGTGCCAGCAGTCAACAGGGGGCGCGAGGCTATGGCTACACCTTC
TRBJ1-2	-	TRBV5-1	TRBD1	CASSPGQGAQYGYTF	TGCGCCAGCAGCCCGGGACAGGGGGCCCAGTATGGCTACACCTTC
TRBJ2-1	once	TRBV4-3	-	CASSQDPREYNEQFF	TGCGCCAGCAGCCAAGACCCGCGGGAATACAATGAGCAGTTCTTC
TRBJ1-6	-	TRBV15	TRBD1	CATSGSGQGERNSPLHF	TGTGCCACCAGCGGATCGGGACAGGGGGAAAGGAATTCACCCCTCCACTTT
TRBJ2-3	-	TRBV24-1	-	CATSDGGLTTDTQYF	TGTGCCACCAGTGATGGGGGGTTGACCACAGATACGCAGTATTTT
TRBJ2-3	once	TRBV7-2	TRBD2	CASSFSGGAKDTQYF	TGTGCCAGCAGCTTTAGCGGGGGGGCCAAAGATACGCAGTATTTT
TRBJ1-6	few	TRBV2	-	CASIRDTKGNSPLHF	TGTGCCAGCATTCGGGACACGAAAGGGAATTCACCCCTCCACTTT